Listed here are 2 T cell receptor beta chains from one sample, sequenced in a study of cytomegalovirus exposure and HLA in healthy donors. The PCR contained 60 Vbeta and 13 Jbeta primers. TCRdb's table, derived via immunoSEQ multiplex PCR, lists solely in-frame clones and lacks some. The sample data list about 53,000 clones. Sequenced sample: PBMCs. These TCRs come from a young woman in good health and CMV-seronegative.

The V call is TRBV9, the J call TRBJ1-2, with D uncertain. Between the trimmed V and J ends, which lost 2 bases and 4 bases, there was a span of 6 bases. The CDR3 runs 12 residues. Germline CDR1 reads SGDLS; CDR2 reads YYNGEE. Here the CDR3 reads CASSVQSYGYTF. CDR3 DNA: TGTGCCAGCAGCGTTCAATCCTATGGCTACACCTTC.

This chain links TRBV15 with TRBJ1-5; TRBD1 agrees at 9 bases. CDR1 is LNHNV and CDR2 is YYDKDF in the germline V gene (reference sequence). The CDR3 is 15 residues long. V was clipped by 4 bases and J by 5 bases; unmatched bases: 6. CDR3 region: CATSIGGQGHQPQHF. CDR3 sequence (DNA): TGTGCCACCAGCATAGGGGGACAGGGACATCAGCCCCAGCATTTT. The full variable domain, its missing parts supplied by reference TRBV15 and TRBJ1-5, is DAMVIQNPRYQVTQFGKPVTLSCSQTLNHNVMYWYQQKSSQAPKLLFHYYDKDFNNEADTPDNFQSRRPNTSFCFLDIRSPGLGDTAMYLCATSIGGQGHQPQHFGDGTRLSIL.